This is a list of T cell receptor beta chains from one sample in a study of cytomegalovirus exposure and HLA in healthy donors. Clones were sequenced by immunoSEQ multiplex PCR, and TCRdb holds only the in-frame ones, with some missing. The table includes 150,000 or so clones, 8.5% to 10% detected once. What was sequenced was PBMCs. These receptors all come from a man aged 45-65 years in good health and CMV-seronegative. Each CDR3 is given without its conserved first and last residue. The order of the fields is V gene, J gene, CDR3 protein.

TRBV6-5	TRBJ1-1	ASRPGQVNTEAF
TRBV5-1	TRBJ2-1	ASSLDLRDFYNEQF
TRBV28	TRBJ2-5	ASNLRERRETQY
TRBV7-9	TRBJ2-1	ASNRDGGWNEQF
TRBV7-9	TRBJ2-2	ASSGGGLAGELF
TRBV9	TRBJ2-1	ASSVAPPPPDNEQF
TRBV2	TRBJ2-5	ASPLLAGEETQY
TRBV19	TRBJ1-4	ASRPMGRGSGEKLF
TRBV6-4	TRBJ2-2	ASSEAGDTGELF
TRBV7-2	TRBJ1-6	ASSPSRTGRGSPLH
TRBV5-4	TRBJ1-1	ASSDRDAGGDTEAF
TRBV28	TRBJ1-1	ASRIRRENTEAF
TRBV5-4	TRBJ1-5	ATQAGGPNQPQH
TRBV5-6	TRBJ2-7	ASSLDSRYEQY
TRBV6-1	TRBJ1-1	ASSGQGASEAF
TRBV30	TRBJ1-2	AWSIVGRGLGYT
TRBV18	TRBJ1-1	ASSQQQGYTEAF
TRBV4-2	TRBJ1-3	ASSQHLGRGGNTIY
TRBV6-5	TRBJ2-1	ASSRGLAYEQF
TRBV5-4	TRBJ2-2	ASSSLGGTGNTGELF
TRBV19	TRBJ2-7	ASSARDRGIPEQY
TRBV19	TRBJ1-5	ASRRGWGEGNQPQH
TRBV18	TRBJ1-4	ASSRAGLNEKLF
TRBV5-4	TRBJ1-6	ASSSTGLNPPLH
TRBV11-2	TRBJ2-7	ASSLSGTGRGEQY